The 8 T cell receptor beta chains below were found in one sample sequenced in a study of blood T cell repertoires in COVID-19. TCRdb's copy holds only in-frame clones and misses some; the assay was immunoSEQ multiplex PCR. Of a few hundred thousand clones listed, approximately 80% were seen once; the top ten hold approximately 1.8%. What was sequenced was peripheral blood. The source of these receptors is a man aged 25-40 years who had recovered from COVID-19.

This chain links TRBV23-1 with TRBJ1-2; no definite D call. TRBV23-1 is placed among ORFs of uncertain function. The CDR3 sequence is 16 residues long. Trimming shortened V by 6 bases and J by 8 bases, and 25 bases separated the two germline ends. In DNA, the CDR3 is TGCGCCAGCAGGCGTCCTTTGTGTCGAGGGCGTTTGGGCTACACCTTC. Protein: CASRRPLCRGRLGYTF.

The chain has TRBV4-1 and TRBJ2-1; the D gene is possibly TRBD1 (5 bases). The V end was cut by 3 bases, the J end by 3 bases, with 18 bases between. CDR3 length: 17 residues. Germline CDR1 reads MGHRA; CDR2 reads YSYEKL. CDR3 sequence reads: CASSQRFVGQDYNEQFF. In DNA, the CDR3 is TGCGCCAGCAGCCAGCGCTTCGTGGGGCAGGACTACAATGAGCAGTTCTTC.

Here the CDR3 reads CASSSSDSTEAFF. CDR3 sequence (DNA): TGTGCCAGCAGCTCTTCGGACAGTACTGAAGCTTTCTTT. The chain recombines TRBV7-3 with TRBJ1-1; possibly TRBD1 for D (6 bases). The CDR3 runs 13 residues. Trimming stripped 4 bases from V and 5 bases from J, with 11 bases between. Germline CDR1 and CDR2: SGHTA and FQGTGA.

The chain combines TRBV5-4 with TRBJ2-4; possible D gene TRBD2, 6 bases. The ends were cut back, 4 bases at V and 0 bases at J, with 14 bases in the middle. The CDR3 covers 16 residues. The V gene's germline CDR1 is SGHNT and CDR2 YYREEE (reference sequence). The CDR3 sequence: CASSNRDLVAKNIQYF. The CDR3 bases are TGTGCCAGCAGCAACCGGGACTTAGTAGCCAAAAACATTCAGTACTTC.

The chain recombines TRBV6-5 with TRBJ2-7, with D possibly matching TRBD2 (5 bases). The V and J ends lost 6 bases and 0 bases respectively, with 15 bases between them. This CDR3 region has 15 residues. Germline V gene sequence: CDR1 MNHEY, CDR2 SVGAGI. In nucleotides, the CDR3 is TGTGCCAGCAGCTCTGGGAGCTCGAGCTCCTACGAGCAGTACGTC. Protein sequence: CASSSGSSSSYEQYV.

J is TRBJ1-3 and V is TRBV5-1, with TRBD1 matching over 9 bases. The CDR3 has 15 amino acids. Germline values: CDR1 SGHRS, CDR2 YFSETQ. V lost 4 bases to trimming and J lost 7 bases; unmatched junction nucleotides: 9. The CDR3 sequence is CASSLGQGNINTIYF. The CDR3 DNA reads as TGCGCCAGCAGCCTAGGACAGGGGAATATCAACACCATATATTTT.

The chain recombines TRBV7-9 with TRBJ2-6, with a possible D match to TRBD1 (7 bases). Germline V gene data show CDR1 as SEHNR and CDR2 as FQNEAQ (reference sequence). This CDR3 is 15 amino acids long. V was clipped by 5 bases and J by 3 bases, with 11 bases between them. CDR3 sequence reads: CASSPQGGGANVLTF. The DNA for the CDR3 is TGTGCCAGCAGCCCCCAGGGGGGTGGGGCCAACGTCCTGACTTTC.

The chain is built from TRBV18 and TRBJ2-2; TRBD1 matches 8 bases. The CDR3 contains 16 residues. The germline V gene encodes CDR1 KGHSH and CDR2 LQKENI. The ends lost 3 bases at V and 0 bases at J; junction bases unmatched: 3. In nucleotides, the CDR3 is TGTGCCAGCTCACCGCCGGGACAGGCGAACACCGGGGAGCTGTTTTTT. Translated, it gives CASSPPGQANTGELFF.